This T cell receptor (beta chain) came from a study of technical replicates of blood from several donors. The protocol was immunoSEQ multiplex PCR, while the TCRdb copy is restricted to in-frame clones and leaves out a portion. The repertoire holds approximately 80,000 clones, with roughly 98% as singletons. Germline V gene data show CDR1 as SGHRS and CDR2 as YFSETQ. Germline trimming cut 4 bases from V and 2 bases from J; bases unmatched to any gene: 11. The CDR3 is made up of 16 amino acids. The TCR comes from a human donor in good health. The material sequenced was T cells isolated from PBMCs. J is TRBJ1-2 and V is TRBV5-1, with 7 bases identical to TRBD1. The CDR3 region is CASSPRTGTANYGYTF. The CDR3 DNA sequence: TGCGCCAGCAGCCCCCGAACCGGGACAGCGAACTATGGCTACACCTTC.